A single sample gave rise to the 9 T cell receptor beta chains below, sequenced in a study of blood T cell repertoires in COVID-19. Clones were read by immunoSEQ multiplex PCR, and TCRdb kept only the in-frame ones, dropping some. This sample carries about 140,000 clones, less than 90% of them seen once, and the ten largest clones take 8.9%. The sequencing sample was made of peripheral blood. The receptors were sampled from a man younger than 45 with COVID-19, enrolled during active disease.

This sequence joins TRBV5-4 and TRBJ1-2, with D possibly matching TRBD1 (6 bases). The V end was cut by 0 bases, the J end by 1 base, with 7 bases between. Per germline, CDR1 SGHNT and CDR2 YYREEE (reference sequence). The CDR3 totals 14 residues. The CDR3 DNA is TGTGCCAGCAGCTTGGGACAGGATAACTATGGCTACACCTTC. It yields the protein CASSLGQDNYGYTF. Combining the CDR3 with reference TRBV5-4 and TRBJ1-2 gives the whole variable domain ETGVTQSPTHLIKTRGQQVTLRCSSQSGHNTVSWYQQALGQGPQFIFQYYREEENGRGNFPPRFSGLQFPNYSSELNVNALELDDSALYLCASSLGQDNYGYTFGSGTRLTVV.

The V call is TRBV4-3, the J call TRBJ2-3; TRBD2 matches 15 bases. The CDR3 consists of 19 residues. CDR1 and CDR2 (germline): LGHNA, YSLEER. V trimming: 1 base; J trimming: 2 bases; junction bases outside the gene matches: 7. CDR3: CASSQGGLAGGAYTDTQYF. In nucleotides, the CDR3 is TGCGCCAGCAGCCAAGGGGGACTAGCGGGAGGCGCTTACACAGATACGCAGTATTTT.

V is TRBV14 and J is TRBJ2-7, with D tentatively TRBD1 (6 bases). The CDR3 spans 14 residues. CDR1 SGHDN and CDR2 FVKESK come from the germline V gene. Trimming took 1 base from V and 9 from J, leaving 16 bases between them. CDR3 region: CASSQAGAVLLQYF. For the CDR3, the DNA is TGTGCCAGCAGCCAAGCAGGGGCGGTTCTTTTGCAGTACTTC.

This chain joins TRBV5-5 and TRBJ2-5; the match to TRBD2 covers 11 bases. Germline trimming cut 3 bases from V and 0 bases from J; bases unmatched to any gene: 4. This CDR3 has 16 residues. Germline assignment: CDR1 SGHKS and CDR2 YYEKEE (reference sequence). The DNA of the CDR3 is TGTGCCAGCAGCTCTGGACTAGCGGGCCACCAAGAGACCCAGTACTTC. It codes for CASSSGLAGHQETQYF.

J is TRBJ1-1 and V is TRBV7-9; D is possibly TRBD1 (5 bases). Trimming shortened V by 6 bases and J by 0 bases, and 11 bases separated the two germline ends. Germline V gives CDR1 SEHNR, CDR2 FQNEAQ (reference sequence). This CDR3 spans 14 amino acids. The CDR3 sequence: CASRGLKMNTEAFF. In DNA, the CDR3 is TGTGCCAGCAGGGGACTGAAGATGAACACTGAAGCTTTCTTT.

This clone was seen only a few times. The genes are TRBV28 and TRBJ2-3; D is possibly TRBD1 (6 bases). The CDR3 is 14 residues long. The V end lost 4 bases, the J end lost 8 bases, and 16 bases lay between the germline ends. Germline V gives CDR1 MDHEN, CDR2 SYDVKM. CDR3 bases: TGTGCCAGCAGTTCGGACCACAGAGGGGGTACGCAGTATTTT. Translating it yields CASSSDHRGGTQYF.

This sequence joins TRBV19 and TRBJ2-7; 10 bases match TRBD2. CDR3 length: 14 amino acids. The trim removed 4 bases at V and 7 bases at J, leaving 7 bases unmatched. CDR1 and CDR2 (germline): LNHDA, SQIVND (reference sequence). The CDR3 bases are TGTGCCAGTAGTACCCTAGCGGGAGTGGGAGAGCAGTACTTC. This codes for CASSTLAGVGEQYF.

This rearrangement joins TRBV19 to TRBJ1-1, with no clear D. The CDR3 has 13 residues. V was trimmed by 3 bases and J by 1 base, leaving 6 bases between them. Germline-derived CDR1 and CDR2 are LNHDA and SQIVND (reference sequence). The CDR3 region is CASSMDWNTEAFF. The CDR3 region has the DNA TGTGCCAGTAGTATGGACTGGAACACTGAAGCTTTCTTT.

The chain uses TRBV30 and TRBJ1-6; a weak D match, TRBD1 (5 bases). In germline, CDR1 is GTSNPN, CDR2 SVGIG (reference sequence). V lost 3 bases and J lost 0, with 12 bases in between. The length of the CDR3 is 16 residues. The DNA for the CDR3 is TGTGCCTGGAGCCCTGGGGGGTTCTCCTATAATTCACCCCTCCACTTT. The encoded protein is CAWSPGGFSYNSPLHF.